This TCR beta chain was profiled in a study of T cell responses to AZD1222 COVID-19 vaccine. Study-level points and caveats: Donor demographics were predominantly white British with a female majority; clonal diversity may be underestimated. After the peak T cell response, and only then, were repertoires sampled.

As for this clone: The antigen is not known.

The CDR3 sequence is 15 residues long. CDR1 is SGDLS and CDR2 is YYNGEE in the germline V gene. Trimming left V 0 bases short and J 4 bases short, with 11 bases between. Sequenced by immunoSEQ multiplex PCR; TCRdb stores in-frame clones only, minus some. The sample lists 75,000 to 90,000 clones, roughly 80% occurring once. The source material was peripheral blood, sampled on day 0 of AZD1222 vaccination. The receptor comes from an adult in good health. The chain carries TRBV9 and TRBJ1-3; possibly TRBD1 for D (6 bases). The CDR3 region has the DNA TGTGCCAGCAGCGTAGACACAGGGTTCGGAAACACCATATATTTT. Its translation is CASSVDTGFGNTIYF.